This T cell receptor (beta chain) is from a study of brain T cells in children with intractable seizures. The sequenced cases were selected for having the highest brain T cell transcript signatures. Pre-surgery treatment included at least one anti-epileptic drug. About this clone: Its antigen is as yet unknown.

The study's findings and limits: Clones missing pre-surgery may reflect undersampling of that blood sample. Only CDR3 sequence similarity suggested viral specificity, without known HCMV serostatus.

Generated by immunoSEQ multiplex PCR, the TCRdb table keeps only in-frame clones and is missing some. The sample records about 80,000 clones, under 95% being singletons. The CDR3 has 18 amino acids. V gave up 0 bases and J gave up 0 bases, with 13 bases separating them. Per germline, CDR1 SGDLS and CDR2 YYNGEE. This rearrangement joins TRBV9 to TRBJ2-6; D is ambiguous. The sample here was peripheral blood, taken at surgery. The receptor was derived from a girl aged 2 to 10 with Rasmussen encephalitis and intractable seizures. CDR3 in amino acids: CASSVEVPTLSGANVLTF. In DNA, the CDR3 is TGTGCCAGCAGCGTAGAGGTACCTACACTCTCTGGGGCCAACGTCCTGACTTTC. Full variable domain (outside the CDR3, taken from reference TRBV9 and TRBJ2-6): DSGVTQTPKHLITATGQRVTLRCSPRSGDLSVYWYQQSLDQGLQFLIQYYNGEERAKGNILERFSAQQFPDLHSELNLSSLELGDSALYFCASSVEVPTLSGANVLTFGAGSRLTVL.